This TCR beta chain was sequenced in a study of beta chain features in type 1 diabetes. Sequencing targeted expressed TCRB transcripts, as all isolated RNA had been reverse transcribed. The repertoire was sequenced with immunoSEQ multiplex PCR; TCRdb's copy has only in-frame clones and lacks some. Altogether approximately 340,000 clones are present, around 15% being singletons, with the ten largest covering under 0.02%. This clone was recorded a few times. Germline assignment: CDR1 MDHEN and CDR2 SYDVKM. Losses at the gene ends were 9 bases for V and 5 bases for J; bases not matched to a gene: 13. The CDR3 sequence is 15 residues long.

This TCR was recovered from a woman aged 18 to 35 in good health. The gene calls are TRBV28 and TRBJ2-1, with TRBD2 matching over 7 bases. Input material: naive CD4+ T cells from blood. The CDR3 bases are TGTGCCAGTGGGGGGGTCCTAGCAACCCACAATGAGCAGTTCTTC. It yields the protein CASGGVLATHNEQFF.